This record looks at one TCR beta chain sequence and its context. The antigen remains undetermined. This record belongs to a study of shared clonotypes between healthy human individuals. General observations from the study: Relative to memory subsets, naive subsets generally showed larger estimated richness. Across a handful of donors, naive CD4 shared roughly 5.1%, naive CD8 3.5% to 4%, memory CD4 roughly 2.1%, memory CD8 more than 0.35%.

Samples underwent the assay at deep level. Assay used: immunoSEQ multiplex PCR; TCRdb lists only in-frame clones, some missing. The sample lists 1.5 million to 2.5 million clones, about 94% occurring once. V lost 5 bases, J lost 3 bases, and 14 bases lay in between. Germline V lookup: CDR1 LNHDA, CDR2 SQIVND (reference sequence). This CDR3 has 14 amino acids. The naive CD8 subset, CD45RO-negative cells positively selected for CCR7, excluded terminally differentiated effector memory CD45RA+ cells. Sequences were obtained from naive CD8+ T cells sorted from blood. The sequence was collected from a man younger than 30 in good health. The genes are TRBV19 and TRBJ2-7; D is undetermined. In DNA form, the CDR3 reads TGTGCCAGTAGTGCCAAAATAGTGATCTACGAGCAGTACTTC. Its protein is CASSAKIVIYEQYF.